The 25 T cell receptor beta chains in this list originate from one sample, sequenced in a study of shared clonotypes between healthy human individuals. TCRdb's table, derived via immunoSEQ multiplex PCR, lists solely in-frame clones and lacks some. The sample holds 300,000 to 400,000 clones; roughly 84% are singletons and the top ten take roughly 15%. Material: memory CD8+ T cells sorted from blood. As for subset: CD45RO+ cells pooled with CCR7-negative TemRA cells. The receptors derive from a man between 18 and 29 years old in good health.

V usage is TRBV9 and J usage is TRBJ1-3; possible D gene TRBD1, 5 bases. Trimming shortened V by 4 bases and J by 1 base, and 12 bases separated the two germline ends. Germline values: CDR1 SGDLS, CDR2 YYNGEE. This CDR3 is built from 15 residues. CDR3 in amino acids: CASSPSWGSGNTIYF. Written as DNA, the CDR3 is TGTGCCAGCAGCCCCAGCTGGGGGTCTGGAAACACCATATATTTT.

The CDR3 bases are TGTGCCAGCAGTTACACCCCGACTCGGAATGAGCAGTTCTTC. Its protein product is CASSYTPTRNEQFF. The rearrangement links TRBV6-5 to TRBJ2-1; D gene unclear. Germline V gene data show CDR1 as MNHEY and CDR2 as SVGAGI. Trimming took 2 bases from V and 7 from J, leaving 12 bases between them. This CDR3 is 14 amino acids long.

The chain is built from TRBV19 and TRBJ1-1; 10 bases line up with TRBD1. V gave up 5 bases and J gave up 2 bases; unmatched junction bases: 5. The length of the CDR3 is 15 residues. Germline loops: CDR1 LNHDA, CDR2 SQIVND (reference sequence). CDR3 coding DNA: TGTGCCAGTAGTGGGGGACAGGGGAGCAACACTGAAGCTTTCTTT. It codes for CASSGGQGSNTEAFF.

V usage is TRBV4-1 and J usage is TRBJ2-7, with D maybe TRBD1 (6 bases). This CDR3 comprises 15 residues. V gave up 4 bases and J gave up 1 base, with 14 bases separating them. Per germline, CDR1 MGHRA and CDR2 YSYEKL. The CDR3: CASSPGGQPSYEQYF. The CDR3 bases are TGCGCCAGCAGCCCCGGTGGACAGCCATCCTACGAGCAGTACTTC.

In this sample, this clone turned up once. This chain connects TRBV13 to TRBJ1-1; D may be TRBD1 (6 bases). Germline values: CDR1 PRHDT, CDR2 FYEKMQ (reference sequence). CDR3 length: 12 residues. Trimming took 6 bases from V and 6 from J, leaving 11 bases between them. This CDR3 reads CASSLQGPEAFF. The CDR3 coding sequence is TGTGCCAGCAGTTTACAGGGACCTGAAGCTTTCTTT.

The chain uses TRBV27 and TRBJ2-2; D is perhaps TRBD2 (6 bases). With 6 bases removed from V and 7 bases from J, the gap between germline ends came to 12 bases. The germline CDR1 and CDR2 sequences are MNHEY and SMNVEV (reference sequence). The CDR3 length is 13 residues. The CDR3 sequence: CASRTAGIGELFF. CDR3 in DNA: TGTGCCAGCAGGACCGCGGGAATCGGGGAGCTGTTTTTT.

V gene TRBV20-1 combines with J gene TRBJ1-1, with 7 positions matching TRBD1. Germline V lookup: CDR1 DFQATT, CDR2 SNEGSKA (reference sequence). This CDR3 has 11 amino acids. This CDR3 reads CRATGWGEAFF. Here the CDR3 DNA reads TGCAGAGCGACAGGGTGGGGTGAAGCTTTCTTT.

The rearrangement links TRBV5-1 to TRBJ1-3; D is ambiguous. Trimming shortened V by 4 bases and J by 2 bases, and 13 bases separated the two germline ends. The CDR3 consists of 15 residues. CDR1 is SGHRS and CDR2 is YFSETQ in the germline V gene. The CDR3 loop is CASSPDFSPGNTIYF. CDR3 DNA sequence: TGCGCCAGCAGCCCGGACTTCTCCCCTGGAAACACCATATATTTT.

This clone was seen ten or more times. This chain links TRBV10-1 with TRBJ1-5; D ambiguous. Germline CDR1 reads WNHNN; CDR2 reads SYGVQD (reference sequence). The CDR3 runs to 18 residues. V was cut by 1 base and J by 3 bases, with 19 bases left in between. The chain's CDR3 is CASSEFGHYPGLNQPQHF. CDR3 DNA sequence: TGCGCCAGCAGTGAGTTTGGCCATTATCCGGGTCTCAATCAGCCCCAGCATTTT.

The rearrangement links TRBV19 to TRBJ1-5; 8 bases are a match to TRBD1. CDR1 LNHDA and CDR2 SQIVND come from the germline V gene (reference sequence). The CDR3 is made up of 15 amino acids. J was trimmed by 0 bases and V by 4 bases; bases with no gene match: 2. CDR3 protein: CASSTGGYSNQPQHF. The CDR3 region has the DNA TGTGCCAGTAGTACAGGGGGCTATAGCAATCAGCCCCAGCATTTT.

V usage is TRBV10-2 and J usage is TRBJ2-6, with D hard to call. Germline V CDR1 and CDR2: WSHSY, SAAADI. The CDR3 contains 17 residues. Deletions cut 4 bases from V and 4 bases from J, with 17 bases between. The CDR3 is CASSGSGAISGANVLTF. CDR3 DNA: TGCGCCAGCAGTGGCTCAGGAGCGATTTCGGGGGCCAACGTCCTGACTTTC.

The rearrangement links TRBV7-5 to TRBJ2-3; no DNA check was done on the table's D call, TRBD2. TRBV7-5 is shown as a pseudogene. The CDR3 runs to 16 residues. The chain's CDR3 is CARSTGLAFLVDTQYF. As DNA, the CDR3 is TGTGCCAGAAGCACCGGACTAGCGTTTTTGGTAGATACGCAGTATTTT.

This chain links TRBV6-1 with TRBJ2-3; the D is unclear. V lost 0 bases, J lost 3 bases, and 7 bases lay in between. This CDR3 region has 14 residues. CDR1 MNHNS and CDR2 SASEGT come from the germline V gene. Here the CDR3 reads CASSEASGTDTQYF. CDR3 nucleotide sequence: TGTGCCAGCAGTGAAGCAAGTGGGACAGATACGCAGTATTTT.

The rearrangement links TRBV19 to TRBJ2-1; the D gene is possibly TRBD2 (5 bases). V dropped 3 bases and J dropped 7 bases, with 7 bases sitting between them. Germline V gene sequence: CDR1 LNHDA, CDR2 SQIVND (reference sequence). The CDR3 contains 12 residues. The CDR3 is CASSIGVNEQFF. The CDR3 nucleotides read TGTGCCAGTAGTATCGGGGTGAATGAGCAGTTCTTC.

The V call is TRBV6-6, the J call TRBJ2-7; maybe TRBD2 (6 bases). This CDR3 has 14 residues. The V gene's germline CDR1 is MNHNY and CDR2 SVGAGI (reference sequence). Between the trimmed V and J ends, which lost 8 bases and 0 bases, there was a span of 14 bases. CDR3 residues: CASSPWGDSYEQYF. The CDR3 nucleotides read TGTGCCAGCTCTCCCTGGGGGGACTCCTACGAGCAGTACTTC.

The chain employs TRBV4-1 and TRBJ1-2, with TRBD1 matching over 9 bases. Unmatched junction bases numbered 4, after V lost 1 base and J lost 1 base. Germline CDR1 MGHRA, CDR2 YSYEKL. The length of the CDR3 is 16 residues. CDR3 DNA: TGCGCCAGCAGCCAAGGCGGGACAGGGATTAACTATGGCTACACCTTC. This gives the protein CASSQGGTGINYGYTF.

The chain is built from TRBV11-2 and TRBJ2-7, with 7 bases fitting TRBD2. V shed 5 bases and J 3 bases; nucleotides not matched to a gene: 7. CDR1 SGHAT and CDR2 FQNNGV come from the germline V gene. This CDR3 spans 14 amino acids. CDR3: CASSRERGDYEQYF. CDR3 coding DNA: TGTGCCAGCAGCCGGGAGCGGGGTGACTACGAGCAGTACTTC.

This clone is a singleton in its sample. The J gene is TRBJ1-5, the V gene TRBV5-8; perhaps TRBD1 as D (5 bases). V lost 6 bases to trimming and J lost 0 bases, with 19 bases between them. The V gene's germline CDR1 is SGHTS and CDR2 YDEGEE. CDR3 length: 17 amino acids. CDR3 coding DNA: TGTGCCAGCAACTCCCGGGTCGGGGGATATAGCAATCAGCCCCAGCATTTT. Encoded protein: CASNSRVGGYSNQPQHF.

The chain is built from TRBV28 and TRBJ2-3, with a possible D match to TRBD2 (6 bases). Trimming pared 2 bases from V and 2 bases from J, leaving 8 bases between. Germline-derived CDR1 and CDR2 are MDHEN and SYDVKM. There are 14 residues in the CDR3. In DNA form, the CDR3 reads TGTGCCAGCAGTTTACAGGGACTCACAGATACGCAGTATTTT. It encodes CASSLQGLTDTQYF.

The chain employs TRBV7-2 and TRBJ2-7, with D perhaps TRBD1 or TRBD2 (5 bases each). The CDR3 covers 14 residues. Germline values: CDR1 SGHTA, CDR2 FQGNSA. V was clipped by 3 bases and J by 2 bases, with 11 bases between them. The CDR3: CASSLWDEAYEQYF. CDR3 nucleotides: TGTGCCAGCAGCTTGTGGGACGAAGCCTACGAGCAGTACTTC. The whole variable domain, filled in from reference TRBV7-2 and TRBJ2-7, reads GAGVSQSPSNKVTEKGKDVELRCDPISGHTALYWYRQSLGQGLEFLIYFQGNSAPDKSGLPSDRFSAERTGGSVSTLTIQRTQQEDSAVYLCASSLWDEAYEQYFGPGTRLTVT.

About this clone itself: At the DNA level, this CDR3 is encoded by other sequences in the same sample as well. The chain couples TRBV9 to TRBJ2-1; D unclear. This CDR3 comprises 12 residues. Germline V gene sequence: CDR1 SGDLS, CDR2 YYNGEE. V lost 0 bases and J 4 bases, leaving 2 bases between the germline ends. CDR3: CASSVGYNEQFF. The DNA for the CDR3 is TGTGCCAGCAGCGTAGGATACAATGAGCAGTTCTTC.

The rearrangement uses TRBV19 and TRBJ2-1, with 7 bases fitting TRBD1. V lost 5 bases to trimming and J lost 5 bases; unmatched junction nucleotides: 12. Germline-derived CDR1 and CDR2 are LNHDA and SQIVND (reference sequence). This CDR3 contains 16 residues. CDR3 DNA: TGTGCCAGTAGTCCTCCAACGGGACAGATTCACAATGAGCAGTTCTTC. Encoded protein: CASSPPTGQIHNEQFF.

The gene calls are TRBV2 and TRBJ2-7, with D maybe TRBD1 (6 bases). V lost 8 bases to trimming and J lost 2 bases, with 19 bases between them. The CDR3 extends over 15 amino acids. Germline V gives CDR1 SNHLY, CDR2 FYNNEI. CDR3 in DNA: TGTGCCAGCTCCAGGGTGGGGGACATTCCCTACGAGCAGTACTTC. This translates into CASSRVGDIPYEQYF.

The gene calls are TRBV18 and TRBJ2-7; perhaps D is TRBD1 or TRBD2 (5 bases each). The CDR3 is 15 residues long. Germline CDR1 KGHSH, CDR2 LQKENI. V was shortened by 1 base and J by 2 bases, with 12 bases between the two germline ends. The CDR3 region has the DNA TGTGCCAGCTCACCACTAGCGACAGTCCCCTACGAGCAGTACTTC. It translates to CASSPLATVPYEQYF. Filled out from reference TRBV18 and TRBJ2-7, the complete variable domain reads NAGVMQNPRHLVRRRGQEARLRCSPMKGHSHVYWYRQLPEEGLKFMVYLQKENIIDESGMPKERFSAEFPKEGPSILRIQQVVRGDSAAYFCASSPLATVPYEQYFGPGTRLTVT.

This sequence joins TRBV4-1 and TRBJ2-1; no firm D call. This CDR3 spans 15 amino acids. Germline CDR1 MGHRA, CDR2 YSYEKL. V was trimmed by 1 base and J by 6 bases, leaving 13 bases between them. The CDR3 DNA reads as TGCGCCAGCAGCCAAGGGCCGATAGAGGCCAATGAGCAGTTCTTC. It codes for CASSQGPIEANEQFF.